These T cell receptor beta chains were read from a single sample in a study of CD8+ T cells in alopecia areata. Method: immunoSEQ multiplex PCR; TCRdb's copy keeps in-frame clones and lacks some. The table records 200,000 to 250,000 clones, more than 45% of them present only once. The input for sequencing was CD4+ T cells sorted from blood, taken at week 4, from a patient treated with tofacitinib. Receptors originate from a human donor with alopecia areata. The CDR3 runs from the conserved cysteine through the conserved F or W. The D gene is left open where the match is weak. Rows may omit the clone size; those that give it use once, few, many or a size class.

v_gene	d_gene	j_gene	abundance	len	CDR3aa	CDR3nt
TRBV23-1	TRBD2	TRBJ2-2	.	14	CASSQAGTIGELFF	TGCGCCAGCAGTCAGGCGGGGACTATCGGGGAGCTGTTTTTT
TRBV30	TRBD1	TRBJ1-6	.	15	CAWSLSGTGNSPLHF	TGTGCCTGGAGTTTATCCGGGACAGGGAATTCACCCCTCCACTTT
TRBV2	.	TRBJ2-7	.	11	CASSRLDSRTF	TGTGCCAGCAGTCGACTTGATTCTAGAACATTC
TRBV29-1	.	TRBJ1-1	.	11	CSVRVHTEAFF	TGCAGCGTGCGGGTACATACTGAAGCTTTCTTT
TRBV6-6	TRBD1	TRBJ1-6	.	14	CASSYETGSSPLHF	TGTGCCAGCAGTTACGAGACAGGGAGTTCACCCCTCCACTTT
TRBV29-1	TRBD2	TRBJ2-1	.	14	CSVRQAGGWNEQFF	TGCAGCGTCCGCCAAGCGGGGGGGTGGAATGAGCAGTTCTTC
TRBV11-2	.	TRBJ1-1	.	15	CASSAIGGWDTEAFF	TGTGCCAGCAGCGCGATCGGCGGGTGGGACACTGAAGCTTTCTTT
TRBV27	.	TRBJ2-6	.	15	CASSLSRSGANVLTF	TGTGCCAGCAGTTTATCCCGCTCTGGGGCCAACGTCCTGACTTTC
TRBV2	.	TRBJ2-5	.	12	CASTWTQETQYF	TGTGCCAGCACCTGGACTCAAGAGACCCAGTACTTC
TRBV11-2	.	TRBJ2-7	.	11	CASSLGSVEYF	TGTGCCAGCAGCTTAGGGTCAGTAGAGTACTTC
TRBV7-9	.	TRBJ2-3	few	9	CASLHTQYF	TGTGCCAGTCTGCATACGCAGTATTTT
TRBV30	.	TRBJ1-1	.	11	CAWSAITEAFF	TGTGCCTGGAGTGCAATAACTGAAGCTTTCTTT
TRBV19	.	TRBJ2-5	few	14	CATKSGLPQETQYF	TGTGCCACCAAAAGTGGGCTACCACAAGAGACCCAGTACTTC
TRBV29-1	.	TRBJ1-6	once	15	CSAQLGGAANSPLHF	TGCAGCGCCCAATTGGGGGGGGCAGCAAATTCACCCCTCCACTTT
TRBV7-2	.	TRBJ2-3	few	16	CASSLGNRAPTDTQYF	TGTGCCAGCAGCCTAGGGAACAGGGCCCCCACAGATACGCAGTATTTT
TRBV6-1	.	TRBJ1-1	.	15	CASSSANRVRTEAFF	TGTGCCAGCAGCTCCGCAAACAGGGTACGGACTGAAGCTTTCTTT
TRBV23-1	TRBD2	TRBJ2-7	.	15	CASRYGGGRGYEQYF	TGCGCCAGCAGATACGGGGGGGGACGAGGGTACGAGCAGTACTTC
TRBV11-2	TRBD1	TRBJ2-7	few	13	CASSVGQGGEQYF	TGTGCCAGCAGCGTGGGACAGGGAGGCGAGCAGTACTTC
TRBV10-2	.	TRBJ1-5	.	13	CASSPGVGQPQHF	TGCGCCAGCAGTCCTGGGGTCGGTCAGCCCCAGCATTTT
TRBV29-1	.	TRBJ1-1	.	10	CSAFETEAFF	TGCAGCGCCTTCGAGACTGAAGCTTTCTTT
TRBV19	TRBD1	TRBJ1-6	few	14	CASSSPGGQSPLHF	TGTGCCAGTAGTTCCCCAGGGGGCCAATCACCCCTCCACTTT
TRBV15	.	TRBJ2-5	.	13	CATSVARGETQYF	TGTGCCACCAGTGTTGCGAGGGGGGAGACCCAGTACTTC
TRBV19	.	TRBJ1-5	.	15	CASSQQTFANQPQHF	TGTGCCAGTAGCCAACAAACATTTGCCAATCAGCCCCAGCATTTT
TRBV7-2	.	TRBJ1-2	.	16	CASSLATTPGGYGYTF	TGTGCCAGCAGCTTAGCGACGACCCCGGGGGGCTATGGCTACACCTTC
TRBV2	.	TRBJ1-6	many	11	CASSGNSPLHF	TGTGCCAGCAGTGGTAATTCACCCCTCCACTTT
TRBV29-1	TRBD1	TRBJ2-3	.	13	CSVGGQGPDTQYF	TGCAGCGTTGGGGGACAGGGTCCAGATACGCAGTATTTT
TRBV15	.	TRBJ2-7	.	14	CATSTKQGSYEQYF	TGTGCCACCAGCACCAAACAGGGTAGCTACGAGCAGTACTTC
TRBV9	.	TRBJ2-2	.	15	CASSVGGLNTGELFF	TGTGCCAGCAGCGTGGGCGGGTTGAACACCGGGGAGCTGTTTTTT